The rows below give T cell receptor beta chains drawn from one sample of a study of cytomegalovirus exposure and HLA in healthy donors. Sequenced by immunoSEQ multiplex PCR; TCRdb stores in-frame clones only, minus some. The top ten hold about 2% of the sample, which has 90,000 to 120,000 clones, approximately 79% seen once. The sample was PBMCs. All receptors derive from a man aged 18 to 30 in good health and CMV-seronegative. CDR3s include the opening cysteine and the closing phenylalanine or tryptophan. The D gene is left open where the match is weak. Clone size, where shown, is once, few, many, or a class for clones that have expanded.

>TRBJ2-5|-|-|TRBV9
CASSPFVGRHETQYF
TGTGCCAGCAGCCCCTTTGTTGGCAGGCACGAGACCCAGTACTTC
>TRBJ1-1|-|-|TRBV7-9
CSSTELPGNTEAFF
TGTTCCAGCACCGAACTCCCGGGGAACACTGAAGCTTTCTTT
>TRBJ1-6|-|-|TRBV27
CASSPREGNSPLHF
TGTGCCAGCAGTCCCCGGGAAGGTAATTCACCCCTCCACTTT
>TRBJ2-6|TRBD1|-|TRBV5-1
CASSLAQGGSGANVLTF
TGCGCCAGCAGCTTGGCACAGGGGGGCTCTGGGGCCAACGTCCTGACTTTC
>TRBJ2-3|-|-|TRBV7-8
CASSLKGTSTDTQYF
TGTGCCAGCAGCTTAAAAGGGACTAGCACAGATACGCAGTATTTT
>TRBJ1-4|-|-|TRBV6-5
CASSQTVVEKLLF
TGTGCCAGCAGTCAGACAGTTGTTGAAAAACTGCTTTTT
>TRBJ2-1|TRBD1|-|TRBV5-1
CASRVTGGNEQFF
TGCGCCAGCAGAGTTACAGGGGGCAATGAGCAGTTCTTC
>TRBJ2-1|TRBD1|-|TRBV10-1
CASRPRTGGCNEQFF
TGCGCCAGCAGACCCCGGACAGGGGGCTGCAATGAGCAGTTCTTC
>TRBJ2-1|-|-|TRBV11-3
CASSFGTRGIGEQFF
TGTGCCAGCAGTTTCGGGACTCGGGGGATCGGTGAGCAGTTCTTC
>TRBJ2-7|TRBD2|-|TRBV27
CASSLGRGTGEQYF
TGTGCCAGCAGTTTAGGGCGGGGGACCGGCGAGCAGTACTTC
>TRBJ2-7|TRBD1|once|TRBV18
CASSPPGQGVSYEQYF
TGTGCCAGCTCACCCCCCGGACAGGGGGTTTCCTACGAGCAGTACTTC
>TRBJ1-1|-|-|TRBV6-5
CASTPWGGENTEAFF
TGTGCCAGCACCCCCTGGGGGGGGGAGAACACTGAAGCTTTCTTT
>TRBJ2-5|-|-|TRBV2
CASSEGHSGGQETQYF
TGTGCCAGCAGCGAGGGACACTCGGGGGGCCAAGAGACCCAGTACTTC
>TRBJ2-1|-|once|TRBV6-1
CASSEVKAGIYNEQFF
TGTGCCAGCAGTGAAGTAAAGGCGGGCATTTACAATGAGCAGTTCTTC
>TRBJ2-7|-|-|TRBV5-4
CASSRGGVDEQYF
TGTGCCAGCAGTAGGGGGGGCGTCGACGAGCAGTACTTC
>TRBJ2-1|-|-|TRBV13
CASSPRGGAWEQFF
TGTGCCAGCAGCCCCCGAGGGGGGGCTTGGGAGCAGTTCTTC
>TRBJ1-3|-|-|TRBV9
CASSVGVSSGNTIYF
TGTGCCAGCAGCGTCGGGGTATCCTCTGGAAACACCATATATTTT
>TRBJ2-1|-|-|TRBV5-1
CASSSLVGQEQFF
TGCGCCAGCAGCTCCCTCGTGGGACAAGAGCAGTTCTTC
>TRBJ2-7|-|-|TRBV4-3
CASSSTTDSYEQYF
TGCGCCAGCAGCTCTACGACAGACTCCTACGAGCAGTACTTC
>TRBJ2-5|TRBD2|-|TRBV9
CASSAGLAGGETQYF
TGTGCCAGCAGCGCCGGGCTAGCGGGGGGAGAGACCCAGTACTTC
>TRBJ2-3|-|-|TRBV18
CASSPFNAAGSGTDTQYF
TGTGCCAGCTCACCATTTAATGCGGCGGGGTCAGGCACAGATACGCAGTATTTT
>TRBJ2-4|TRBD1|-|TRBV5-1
CASSSATGGGNIQYF
TGCGCCAGCAGCTCCGCGACAGGGGGCGGGAACATTCAGTACTTC
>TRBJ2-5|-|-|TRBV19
CASSLRRGEGTQYF
TGTGCCAGTAGTCTTAGGCGGGGAGAAGGGACCCAGTACTTC
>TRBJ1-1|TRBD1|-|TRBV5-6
CASSPTGDTEAFF
TGTGCCAGCAGCCCGACAGGGGACACTGAAGCTTTCTTT
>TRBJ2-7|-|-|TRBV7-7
CASSLVPGSEQYF
TGTGCTAGCAGCTTAGTGCCCGGGAGTGAGCAGTACTTC
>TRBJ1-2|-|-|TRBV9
CASSDQVQGSTAYGYTF
TGTGCCAGCAGCGACCAGGTCCAGGGATCGACAGCCTATGGCTACACCTTC
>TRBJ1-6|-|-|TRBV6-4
CASSDEGSSSPLHF
TGTGCCAGCAGTGACGAGGGTTCGAGCTCACCCCTCCACTTT
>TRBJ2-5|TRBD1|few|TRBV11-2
CASSFPRQTGPKETQYF
TGTGCCAGCAGCTTCCCACGCCAGACAGGGCCAAAAGAGACCCAGTACTTC
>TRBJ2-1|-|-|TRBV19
CAMPTHLTYNEQFF
TGTGCCATGCCGACACACTTAACCTACAATGAGCAGTTCTTC
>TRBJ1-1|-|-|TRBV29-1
CSVGTKKGTEAFF
TGCAGCGTTGGGACTAAAAAGGGGACTGAAGCTTTCTTT
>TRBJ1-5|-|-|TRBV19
CASSTQLSQPQHF
TGTGCCAGTAGTACACAGCTAAGTCAGCCCCAGCATTTT
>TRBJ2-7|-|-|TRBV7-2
CASSLDLRTGYEQYF
TGTGCCAGCAGCTTAGATTTAAGAACCGGGTACGAGCAGTACTTC
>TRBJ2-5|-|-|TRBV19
CASSIEGGRWETQYF
TGTGCCAGTAGTATAGAGGGGGGGCGCTGGGAGACCCAGTACTTC
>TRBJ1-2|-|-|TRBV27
CASSLGYRAAGYTF
TGTGCCAGCAGTTTAGGGTACAGGGCGGCTGGCTACACCTTC
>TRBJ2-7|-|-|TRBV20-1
CSPDTYEQYF
TGCAGTCCGGACACCTACGAGCAGTACTTC
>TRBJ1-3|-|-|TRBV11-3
CASSLQGSSGNTIYF
TGTGCCAGCAGCTTACAGGGGTCCTCTGGAAACACCATATATTTT
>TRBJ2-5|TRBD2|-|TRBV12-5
CRWGPSGGVGETQYF
TGCCGCTGGGGCCCCAGCGGGGGAGTGGGGGAGACCCAGTACTTC
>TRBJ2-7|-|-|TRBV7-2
CASSWGLQGGYEQYF
TGTGCCAGCAGCTGGGGACTCCAGGGAGGCTACGAGCAGTACTTC
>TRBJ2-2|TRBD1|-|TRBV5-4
CASSLTGPTGELFF
TGTGCCAGCAGCCTGACAGGGCCTACCGGGGAGCTGTTTTTT
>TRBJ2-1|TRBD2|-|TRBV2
CASSERPLAGGYNEQFF
TGTGCCAGCAGTGAAAGGCCCTTGGCGGGGGGGTACAATGAGCAGTTCTTC
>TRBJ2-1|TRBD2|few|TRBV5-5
CASSLSLGLVANEQFF
TGTGCCAGCAGCTTGAGTTTGGGACTAGTCGCCAATGAGCAGTTCTTC
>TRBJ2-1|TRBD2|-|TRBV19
CASTLAGGVREQFF
TGTGCCAGTACTCTAGCGGGGGGGGTTCGGGAGCAGTTCTTC